One and the same sample provided the 2 T cell receptor beta chains below, sequenced in a study of post-analysis software for immune sequencing data. TCR beta cDNA libraries included unique molecular identifiers. TCRdb reanalysed the PCR reads using MiXCR and keeps one entry per CDR3 protein. The sample contains roughly 150,000 distinct CDR3 sequences, 36% of which appear only once. The material was blood, obtained after autologous hematopoietic stem cell transplantation. These receptors all stem from a girl aged 10-17 years with multiple sclerosis.

The table lists this clonotype with a few counts. The V call is TRBV24-1, the J call TRBJ2-1; 11 bases agree with TRBD2. The CDR3 totals 16 residues. Unmatched junction bases numbered 4, after V lost 3 bases and J lost 4 bases. Per germline, CDR1 KGHDR and CDR2 SFDVKD. The CDR3 loop reads CATSDGGLAGYNEQFF. CDR3 nucleotides: TGTGCCACCAGTGATGGTGGACTAGCGGGTTACAATGAGCAGTTCTTC.

As concerns this clonotype: This may arise from a read error, as a much more abundant clone is one base away. DNA for the CDR3: TGTGCCAGCAGCCGCGGCACAGATACGCGGTATTTT. It translates to CASSRGTDTRYF. V and J are TRBV7-2 and TRBJ2-3; D gene uncertain. Per the germline V gene, CDR1 is SGHTA and CDR2 is FQGNSA. CDR3 size: 12 residues.